This is a list of T cell receptor beta chains from one sample in a study of PD-L1 blockade in urothelial cancer. TCRdb's table, derived via immunoSEQ multiplex PCR, lists solely in-frame clones and lacks some. The sample has roughly 100,000 clones, around 82% seen once. This specimen was PBMCs, taken around atezolizumab (anti-PD-L1) treatment. These receptors came from a man over 45 with urothelial cancer. Both conserved end residues are part of each CDR3.

V gene: TRBV4-2
CDR3 protein: CASSQLGTNNNEQFF

V gene: TRBV29-1
CDR3 protein: CSVGVQGYGYTF

V gene: TRBV27
CDR3 protein: CASKTAGAGLSEQFF

V gene: TRBV27
CDR3 protein: CASSLKSGVANKQFF

V gene: TRBV5-5
CDR3 protein: CASGGLAGGRQETQYF

V gene: TRBV5-6
CDR3 protein: CASRVVTGANTEAFF

V gene: TRBV10-3
CDR3 protein: CATFPGQNTGELFF

V gene: TRBV5-4
CDR3 protein: CASTIGGVKSYNSPLHF

V gene: TRBV9
CDR3 protein: CASSKTGTQLAGPYNEQFF

V gene: TRBV6-1
CDR3 protein: CASSEEDWVRGNTIYF

V gene: TRBV6-1
CDR3 protein: CASSGTGGPRWEQYF

V gene: TRBV6-5
CDR3 protein: CASSDRGSTDTQYF

V gene: TRBV19
CDR3 protein: CASILTGSNQPQHF

V gene: TRBV7-2
CDR3 protein: CASSLQGASSGNTIYF

V gene: TRBV6-5
CDR3 protein: CASSSTGFTEAFF

V gene: TRBV9
CDR3 protein: CASSVAGGHSGNTIYF

V gene: TRBV19
CDR3 protein: CASKIDRASGNTIYF

V gene: TRBV9
CDR3 protein: CASSVGVGGNLYNEQFF

V gene: TRBV27
CDR3 protein: CASSFRPGETQYF

V gene: TRBV4-1
CDR3 protein: CASSPTSGRAYNEQFF

V gene: TRBV14
CDR3 protein: CASSQEVGAYEQYF

V gene: TRBV12-5
CDR3 protein: CASAPSHVGDTQYF

V gene: TRBV9
CDR3 protein: CASSALPRTGTTDTQYF

V gene: TRBV11-2
CDR3 protein: CASSPASGRADTQYF

V gene: TRBV6-5
CDR3 protein: CASTSGAGQYF

V gene: TRBV7-9
CDR3 protein: CASSLQGTNNSPLHF

V gene: TRBV9
CDR3 protein: CASSVAGEGDTEAFF

V gene: TRBV28
CDR3 protein: CASRGGGGTEAFF

V gene: TRBV6-5
CDR3 protein: CASSRTSGSPDTQYF

V gene: TRBV9
CDR3 protein: CASSVGAVSGNTIYF

V gene: TRBV9
CDR3 protein: CASSGIPSGSYNEQFF

V gene: TRBV30
CDR3 protein: CAWSGARGEVGELFF

V gene: TRBV28
CDR3 protein: CASRGGALYNEQFF

V gene: TRBV19
CDR3 protein: CASRGRDRVESEKLFF

V gene: TRBV5-4
CDR3 protein: CASSPGTAYEQYF

V gene: TRBV5-4
CDR3 protein: CASSLFRGGGYTF

V gene: TRBV4-2
CDR3 protein: CASSQDGARVANVLTF

V gene: TRBV4-2
CDR3 protein: CASSRTSNPQETQYF

V gene: TRBV11-2
CDR3 protein: CASSPGTSGSWGEQYF

V gene: TRBV18
CDR3 protein: CASSPTAGGETQYF

V gene: TRBV18
CDR3 protein: CASSTRLEETQYF

V gene: TRBV5-1
CDR3 protein: CASSLGGSSYNEQFF

V gene: TRBV28
CDR3 protein: CASREVEKLFF

V gene: TRBV4-1
CDR3 protein: CASSPYGDSPLHF

V gene: TRBV27
CDR3 protein: CASSLGGGSAADTQYF

V gene: TRBV6-6
CDR3 protein: CASSYPPGGIDTQYF

V gene: TRBV7-9
CDR3 protein: CASSLDGDTQYF

V gene: TRBV7-2
CDR3 protein: CASSTSTDTQYF

V gene: TRBV2
CDR3 protein: CASSDGSVETQYF

V gene: TRBV5-8
CDR3 protein: CASSTGTYTQETQYF

V gene: TRBV7-9
CDR3 protein: CASSLVPGTDTQYF

V gene: TRBV7-9
CDR3 protein: CASSQQGAREKLFF

V gene: TRBV6-5
CDR3 protein: CASSTLRGHNTEAFF

V gene: TRBV6-5
CDR3 protein: CASSIAGGNSYEQYF

V gene: TRBV7-9
CDR3 protein: CASSLVTYEQYF

V gene: TRBV7-8
CDR3 protein: CASSFTTSYGYTF

V gene: TRBV7-2
CDR3 protein: CASRSGVGADYGYTF

V gene: TRBV18
CDR3 protein: CASSRDRMNTEAFF